These T cell receptor beta chains were read from a single sample in a study of blood T cells in healthy people across ages. Using its own MiXCR run on the 5' RACE reads, TCRdb lists one record per CDR3 protein. The profile shows over a million distinct CDR3 sequences, about 42% of them singletons. The sequenced sample was blood. The origin of the receptors is a woman in her late teens or twenties in good health. CDR3s include the opening cysteine and the closing phenylalanine or tryptophan. D genes are given only for firm matches. Where a row states a size, it is once, few, many or the class of an expanded clone; other rows omit it.

J gene	D gene	V gene	clone size	CDR3 DNA	CDR3 protein
TRBJ2-7	.	TRBV6-1	.	TGTGCCAGCAGTGTAGCACTCCCCTACGAGCAGTACTTC	CASSVALPYEQYF
TRBJ2-1	.	TRBV4-2	.	TGTGCCAGCAGCCCCCACAGACGGGAGCTAGAGACCCAGTTCTTC	CASSPHRRELETQFF
TRBJ2-5	.	TRBV29-1	.	TGCGGCGTCACCCCCACTCGAGGGGCCCAAGAGACCCAGTACTTC	CGVTPTRGAQETQYF
TRBJ2-4	.	TRBV7-9	.	TGTGCCAGCAGATCGTTAGGAGGGATAGCCAAAAACATTCAGTACTTC	CASRSLGGIAKNIQYF
TRBJ1-6	.	TRBV29-1	.	TGCAGCGTGCAGGAACTCAGGAATTCACCCCTCCACTTT	CSVQELRNSPLHF
TRBJ2-5	.	TRBV29-1	few	TGCAGCGTTGTCAGGCAAGAGACCCAGTACTTC	CSVVRQETQYF
TRBJ1-1	.	TRBV20-1	.	TGCAGTGCTAAGTCAGGGAGCATGAACACTGAAGCTTTCTTT	CSAKSGSMNTEAFF
TRBJ2-7	.	TRBV7-9	.	TGTGCCAAAGCGAACTCCTACAATGAGCAGTACTTC	CAKANSYNEQYF
TRBJ2-1	.	TRBV10-3	.	TGTGCCATCAGTAGAGGGGGGGGGACGGACTTTCACTACAATGAGCAGTTCTTC	CAISRGGGTDFHYNEQFF
TRBJ1-1	.	TRBV15	.	TGTGCCACCAGCAGAGAAAACAGGGTACTGGGCACTGAAGCTTTCTTT	CATSRENRVLGTEAFF
TRBJ2-5	.	TRBV7-9	.	TGTGCCAGCAGCTTAGCTATGGGACAAGAGACCCAGTACTTC	CASSLAMGQETQYF
TRBJ1-5	.	TRBV6-5	few	TGTGCCAGCAGTCACGGTGATCAGCCCCAGCATTTT	CASSHGDQPQHF
TRBJ2-5	TRBD2	TRBV28	.	TGTGCCAGCAGTTCCACCTTTATAGCGGGGAACAATGAGCAGTACTTC	CASSSTFIAGNNEQYF
TRBJ1-6	.	TRBV2	.	TGTGCCAGCAACAGACAGAGCTCCTATAATTCACCCCTCCACTTT	CASNRQSSYNSPLHF
TRBJ1-2	TRBD1	TRBV3-1	.	TGTGCCAGCAGCTGCCGGGACAGGTTAGACTATGGCTGCACCTTC	CASSCRDRLDYGCTF
TRBJ1-3	TRBD1	TRBV20-1	few	TGTAGTGCTAGAGGGACAGTTCCCTCGGGAAACACCATATATTTT	CSARGTVPSGNTIYF
TRBJ1-5	.	TRBV10-3	.	TGTGCCACGGCACAGAGGGGACCAGGGAGCAATCAGCCCCAGCATTTT	CATAQRGPGSNQPQHF
TRBJ2-3	TRBD2	TRBV27	.	TGTGCCAGCAGACCAATAGCGGGCCCTACAGATACGCAGTATTTT	CASRPIAGPTDTQYF
TRBJ1-2	.	TRBV30	many	TGTGCCTGGAGTACGGTGACCTACACCTTC	CAWSTVTYTF
TRBJ1-2	.	TRBV20-1	.	TGCAGTGCTCCGGGGGAAGTTGGCTACACCTTC	CSAPGEVGYTF
TRBJ2-1	TRBD2	TRBV6-2/TRBV6-3	.	TGTGCCAGCAGTAATCCGGGACTAGCGGGCTACAATGAGCAGTTCTTC	CASSNPGLAGYNEQFF
TRBJ2-3	TRBD2	TRBV4-1	.	TGCGCCAGCAGCCAAGTTGGGACTAGCACAGATACGCGGTATTTT	CASSQVGTSTDTRYF
TRBJ2-5	.	TRBV9	.	TGTGCCAGCAGCACACTCGGGGGCTCCCAAGAGACCCAGTACTTC	CASSTLGGSQETQYF
TRBJ2-1	.	TRBV7-9	.	TGTGCCAGCAGCTTAGCTGTGCGCTTAGACTCCTACAATGAGCAGTTCTTC	CASSLAVRLDSYNEQFF
TRBJ2-3	TRBD2	TRBV10-3	few	TGTGCCATCAGTCGGGGGGTTAGCACAGATACGCAGTATTTT	CAISRGVSTDTQYF
TRBJ2-7	.	TRBV16	.	TGTGCCAGCAGCCAATCGGGAAGGGAGCGTTACGAGCAGTACTTC	CASSQSGRERYEQYF
TRBJ1-1	.	TRBV29-1	.	TGCAGCGTGGAGACATTTGAAGCTTTCTTT	CSVETFEAFF
TRBJ1-5	TRBD1	TRBV25-1	many	TGTGCCAGCAGTGCGACAGGGGTTCAGCCCCAGCATTTT	CASSATGVQPQHF
TRBJ2-7	.	TRBV25-1	.	TGTGCCAGCAGTGCCCGGACTTCGATGGCTGAGCAGTACTTC	CASSARTSMAEQYF
TRBJ1-5	TRBD1	TRBV20-1	few	TGCAGTGCTAGAGATTACAGGGGGCCTCAGCCCCAGCATTTT	CSARDYRGPQPQHF
TRBJ1-3	.	TRBV6-5	.	TGTGCCAGCAGAAACACGGGAACTGGAAACACCATATATTTT	CASRNTGTGNTIYF
TRBJ2-1	.	TRBV29-1	.	TGCAGCGTTGAAGTCGGAATCTCCTACAATGAGCAGTTCTTC	CSVEVGISYNEQFF
TRBJ2-1	.	TRBV6-2/TRBV6-3	.	TGTGCCAGCGGCCGGGACACCTCCTACAATGAGCAGTTCTTC	CASGRDTSYNEQFF
TRBJ2-1	TRBD2	TRBV9	.	TGTGCCAGCAGCTCCAGACTAGCGGGAGATCACAATGAGCAGTTCTTC	CASSSRLAGDHNEQFF
TRBJ2-3	.	TRBV5-1	.	TGCGCCAGCAGCCAGATAGGGGCTGTCGATACGCAGTATTTT	CASSQIGAVDTQYF
TRBJ2-1	TRBD2	TRBV10-2	few	TGCGCCAGCACCCGACAACCCCTAGCGGGGGGCCCTAAGCAGTTCTTC	CASTRQPLAGGPKQFF
TRBJ2-7	.	TRBV5-4	.	TGTGCCAGCAGCTTGGCGGTGGACTCCTACGAGCAGTACTTC	CASSLAVDSYEQYF
TRBJ2-1	.	TRBV3-1	.	TGTGCCAGCAGAAGGGGTGGGGGGTCCAATGAGCAGTTCTTC	CASRRGGGSNEQFF
TRBJ2-3	.	TRBV20-1	.	TGCAGTGCTAGAGATCCCCGGCAGCAAGATACGCAGTATTTT	CSARDPRQQDTQYF
TRBJ2-7	TRBD1	TRBV7-2	.	TGTGCCAGCAGCTTAGGTCCCATTACAGGGGGGCGATACGAGCAGTACTTC	CASSLGPITGGRYEQYF